Here is one T cell receptor beta chain with its context. The antigen is not known. The data derive from a study of T-cell reconstitution after alpha-beta-depleted transplantation in children. Unique molecular identifiers were built into the TCRbeta library. TCRdb re-analysed the PCR reads in MiXCR, keeping a single row per CDR3 protein. This sample has about 220,000 distinct CDR3 sequences, with about 15% found just once. Study-level results: Expanded graft clones numbering several hundred reportedly gave rise to alpha-beta T cells about two months after transplant.

The material was PBMCs, mostly from graft donor cells, obtained 360 days after TCRalphabeta/CD19-depleted stem cell transplant. The clonotype originates from a male patient under 10 years old who had a stem cell transplant for acute lymphoblastic leukemia, so the T cells may come from the graft donor.

The CDR3, as DNA: TGTGCCATCAGGACCTGGCAGGGCAGCGGCACAGATACGCAGTATTTT. Residues: CAIRTWQGSGTDTQYF. V and J are TRBV10-3 and TRBJ2-3; perhaps TRBD1 as D (5 bases). Germline lookup yields CDR1 ENHRY and CDR2 SYGVKD. Trimming left V 6 bases short and J 1 base short, with 17 bases between. CDR3 length equals 16 residues.